This TCR beta chain emerged from a study of T-cell memory formation after mild COVID-19. Study information: Largely, TCR clusters stayed within a single donor.

Concerning this clonotype itself: What it recognizes is unknown.

Study outcomes and limitations: CD8+ contracting clones occupied EMRA, while CD4+ ones occupied mainly CM and EM. Second-wave clones peaking on day 37 lacked confirmed SARS-CoV-2 specificity.

Constant-segment primers were used for 5'RACE, and the resulting TCR alpha and TCR beta cDNA libraries carried sample barcodes and UMIs. TCRdb re-derived calls from the 5' RACE reads in MiXCR, one entry per CDR3 protein. The sample comprises more than 300,000 distinct CDR3 sequences, around 13% of which are singletons, and roughly 20% rests with the top ten. The germline gives CDR1 DFQATT, CDR2 SNEGSKA (reference sequence). This CDR3 comprises 15 residues. V was clipped by 4 bases and J by 0 bases; unmatched bases: 5. The chain uses TRBV20-1 and TRBJ2-2; 7 bases align to TRBD2. The sequencing sample was made of PBMCs or a T cell subset sorted from them (not recorded which). This sequence originates from a man younger than 30 who had mild COVID-19 (a few samples of this study predate the infection). Cell type and time point are not known. This chain's CDR3 is CSATARGANTGELFF. In nucleotides, the CDR3 is TGCAGTGCTACCGCCCGGGGGGCGAACACCGGGGAGCTGTTTTTT.